These 2 T cell receptor beta chains came from one sample sequenced in a study of cytomegalovirus exposure and HLA in healthy donors. The study ran its PCR with 60 Vbeta and 13 Jbeta primers. Sequencing used immunoSEQ multiplex PCR; TCRdb keeps in-frame clones, though not all of them. The table records 75,000 to 100,000 clones, 73% of them present only once. Sequenced input: PBMCs. All receptors derive from a man aged 35-49 years in good health and CMV-seronegative.

The chain combines TRBV6-5 with TRBJ2-7, with D hard to call. There are 13 residues in the CDR3. The germline V and J ends were trimmed by 0 bases and 6 bases, with 9 bases remaining between them. Germline V CDR1 and CDR2: MNHEY, SVGAGI. DNA of the CDR3: TGTGCCAGCAGTTACTCGTCTTTTCGCGAGCAGTACTTC. Protein product: CASSYSSFREQYF.

The chain uses TRBV7-2 and TRBJ2-5; 9 bases map to TRBD2. CDR1 is SGHTA, CDR2 FQGNSA, per germline. The CDR3 is made up of 14 amino acids. V shed 6 bases and J 5 bases; nucleotides not matched to a gene: 7. The CDR3 region is CASRTTLAGETQYF. In DNA form, the CDR3 reads TGTGCCAGCAGGACTACCCTAGCGGGGGAGACCCAGTACTTC.